The next 13 T cell receptor beta chains were all read from a single sample in a study of blood T cell repertoires in COVID-19 (dated by TCRdb to 2020 to 2022). The library was obtained by the immunoSEQ multiplex PCR assay. TCRdb took this table from immuneACCESS and kept in-frame rearrangements with V and J called. Such tables lack part of the clones; where checked against another copy, unresolved V genes explain under half of the gap, and the rest is unexplained. Recorded for this sample are 150,000 or so clones; approximately 80% of them occurred a single time. The ten largest make up 9% to 14% of the sample. The sequenced sample consisted of peripheral blood. The source is a woman aged 55-69 years with COVID-19, enrolled during active disease.

The chain has TRBV5-1 and TRBJ2-1; no firm D call. Germline CDR1 and CDR2: SGHRS and YFSETQ. Deletions cut 3 bases from V and 2 bases from J, with 9 bases between. The CDR3 consists of 14 residues. CDR3: CASSSPETYNEQFF. CDR3 sequence (DNA): TGCGCCAGCAGCTCGCCAGAAACCTACAATGAGCAGTTCTTC.

V is TRBV6-5 and J is TRBJ2-1; no clear D gene. The CDR3 spans 15 residues. Germline loops: CDR1 MNHEY, CDR2 SVGAGI. Between the trimmed V and J ends, which lost 7 bases and 0 bases, there was a span of 13 bases. The CDR3 nucleotides read TGTGCCAGCAAACTCCTAGAGAGCTCCTACAATGAGCAGTTCTTC. It codes for CASKLLESSYNEQFF.

The chain is built from TRBV7-8 and TRBJ1-4; tentatively, D is TRBD1 (5 bases). V was cut by 4 bases and J by 8 bases, with 14 bases left in between. This CDR3 is built from 14 residues. Germline V gene lookup returns CDR1 SGHVS and CDR2 FQNEAQ. The CDR3 DNA reads as TGTGCCAGCAGCTCAGAAGGGGTATGGGAAAAACTGTTTTTT. This translates into CASSSEGVWEKLFF.

V gene TRBV3-1 (or the pseudogene TRBV3-2) combines with J gene TRBJ2-7; 9 bases align to TRBD2. V was clipped by 2 bases and J by 4 bases; unmatched bases: 6. The length of the CDR3 is 15 residues. Germline CDR1 reads LGHDT; CDR2 reads YNNKEL (reference sequence). For the CDR3, the DNA is TGTGCCAGCAGCCAATTAATGACTAGCGGTTACGAGCAGTACTTC. This gives the protein CASSQLMTSGYEQYF.

The genes are TRBV12-5 and TRBJ2-5; 9 bases align to TRBD1. CDR3 length: 15 amino acids. Germline CDR1 and CDR2: LGHNT and FRNRAP. With V trimmed by 6 bases and J by 5 bases, 10 bases remained unmatched. The DNA of the CDR3 is TGTGCTAGTGGCCGAAACAGGGGGCTAAGGGAGACCCAGTACTTC. The encoded protein is CASGRNRGLRETQYF.

This sequence joins TRBV11-3 and TRBJ1-6, with no clear D. The CDR3 runs 13 residues. Germline V gene sequence: CDR1 SGHNT, CDR2 YENEEA. Trimming took off 3 bases at V and 7 bases at J, with 7 bases between the two ends. CDR3 residues: CASSFELNSPLHF. The CDR3 nucleotides are TGTGCCAGCAGCTTCGAGTTGAATTCACCCCTCCACTTT. The whole variable domain, filled in from reference TRBV11-3 and TRBJ1-6, reads EAGVVQSPRYKIIEKKQPVAFWCNPISGHNTLYWYLQNLGQGPELLIRYENEEAVDDSQLPKDRFSAERLKGVDSTLKIQPAELGDSAVYLCASSFELNSPLHFGNGTRLTVT.

Remarks on this clone: Other DNA sequences in the sample encode the same CDR3. The gene calls are TRBV7-9 and TRBJ2-1; D is perhaps TRBD2 (7 bases). This CDR3 region has 13 residues. With 0 bases removed from V and 10 bases from J, the gap between germline ends came to 10 bases. Germline values: CDR1 SEHNR, CDR2 FQNEAQ (reference sequence). The DNA of the CDR3 is TGTGCCAGCAGCTTAGCGGGGGGGCAGGAGCAGTTCTTC. Protein: CASSLAGGQEQFF.

The rearrangement links TRBV21-1 to TRBJ1-2; the table calls TRBD1, which could not be checked here. TRBV21-1 is annotated as a pseudogene. This CDR3 has 17 residues. For the CDR3, the DNA is TGTGCCAGCACCCCAAAAGACTACAGGGGAAGTGGCTATGGCTACACCTTC. Protein: CASTPKDYRGSGYGYTF.

The chain has TRBV6-4 and TRBJ2-3, with D perhaps TRBD1 (5 bases). Trimming took off 7 bases at V and 0 bases at J, with 11 bases between the two ends. Germline assignment: CDR1 MRHNA and CDR2 SNTAGT. This CDR3 has 14 amino acids. The CDR3 region has the DNA TGTGCCAGCAAGGCAGGGCCTAGCACAGATACGCAGTATTTT. Translating gives CASKAGPSTDTQYF.

V is TRBV9 and J is TRBJ1-3, with 8 nucleotides matching TRBD1. With 2 bases clipped from V and 3 bases from J, the junction kept 13 bases outside the gene matches. This CDR3 is 18 amino acids long. Germline V gives CDR1 SGDLS, CDR2 YYNGEE. CDR3 bases: TGTGCCAGCAGCGTCGGACCCCAGACAGGGGTCTTTGGAAACACCATATATTTT. Translation gives CASSVGPQTGVFGNTIYF.

The rearrangement links TRBV18 to TRBJ1-2, with D tentatively TRBD1 (6 bases). V shed 0 bases and J shed 1 base, with 12 bases lying between them. Germline V CDR1 and CDR2: KGHSH, LQKENI. This CDR3 is 16 amino acids long. The CDR3 DNA follows: TGTGCCAGCTCACCACCGGGGGCTGATGGTAACTATGGCTACACCTTC. Its translation is CASSPPGADGNYGYTF.

The V call is TRBV7-8, the J call TRBJ1-5; D is unclear. CDR1 and CDR2 from the germline V gene are SGHVS and FQNEAQ. The CDR3 spans 13 residues. Trimming removed 1 base from V and 3 bases from J, with 4 bases in between. The CDR3: CASSLGVNQPQHF. As DNA, the CDR3 is TGTGCCAGCAGCTTAGGAGTCAATCAGCCCCAGCATTTT.

The J gene is TRBJ1-1, the V gene TRBV5-1; no definite D call. This CDR3 has 14 residues. Between the trimmed V and J ends, which lost 0 bases and 1 base, there was a span of 7 bases. CDR1 and CDR2 from the germline V gene are SGHRS and YFSETQ. DNA of the CDR3: TGCGCCAGCAGCTTGGCGGCGGCGAACACTGAAGCTTTCTTT. This gives the protein CASSLAAANTEAFF.